This T cell receptor beta chain was found in a study of shared clonotypes between healthy human individuals. Study conclusions and caveats: The authors sampled blood alone, and tissue repertoires likely differ. The diversity represented, both genetic and in exposure history, was limited by few donors.

To note about this clone: Its antigen is not known.

Trimming left V 7 bases short and J 3 bases short, with 10 bases between. Germline lookup yields CDR1 SGHRS and CDR2 YFSETQ. There are 13 residues in the CDR3. Generated by immunoSEQ multiplex PCR, the TCRdb table keeps only in-frame clones and is missing some. The data show almost 750,000 clones, with roughly 72% seen just once and approximately 1.7% held by the top ten. J is TRBJ2-2 and V is TRBV5-1; D is possibly TRBD2 (5 bases). The specimen was memory CD4+ T cells sorted from blood. The sample's subset: CD45RA-negative fraction. The TCR comes from a woman aged 25 to 39 in good health. The CDR3 is CASAARDTGELFF. CDR3 bases: TGCGCCAGCGCGGCGCGGGACACCGGGGAGCTGTTTTTT.